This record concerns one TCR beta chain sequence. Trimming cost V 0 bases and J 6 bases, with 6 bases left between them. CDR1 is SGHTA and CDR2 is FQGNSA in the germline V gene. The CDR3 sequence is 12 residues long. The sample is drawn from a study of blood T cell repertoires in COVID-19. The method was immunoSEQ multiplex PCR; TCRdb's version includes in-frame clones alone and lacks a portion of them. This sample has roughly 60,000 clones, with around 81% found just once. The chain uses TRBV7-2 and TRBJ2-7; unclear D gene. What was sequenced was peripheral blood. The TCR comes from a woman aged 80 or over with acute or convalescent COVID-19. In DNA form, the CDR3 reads TGTGCCAGCAGCTTAGCCAGGTCCGAGCAGTACTTC. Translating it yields CASSLARSEQYF.